The 30 T cell receptor beta chains given below trace back to one sample, sequenced in a study of cytomegalovirus exposure and HLA in healthy donors. Primers included in the PCR were 60 Vbeta and 13 Jbeta primers. Sequencing used immunoSEQ multiplex PCR; TCRdb keeps in-frame clones, though not all of them. The sample carries 77,000 or so clones, approximately 71% recorded once. Sequencing was carried out using PBMCs. All receptors come from a woman in her forties in good health and CMV-seronegative.

The chain is built from TRBV28 and TRBJ2-6, with a weak D call TRBD2 (6 bases). Germline CDR1 reads MDHEN; CDR2 reads SYDVKM. This CDR3 region has 15 residues. Trimming took 4 bases from V and 4 from J, leaving 11 bases between them. The CDR3 region is CASSYGGSGANVLTF. CDR3 bases: TGTGCCAGCAGTTACGGGGGTTCGGGGGCCAACGTCCTGACTTTC.

This chain uses TRBV5-4 with TRBJ1-6; D not resolved. This CDR3 contains 12 residues. CDR1 SGHNT and CDR2 YYREEE come from the germline V gene (reference sequence). V lost 3 bases and J 8 bases, leaving 6 bases between the germline ends. The CDR3 DNA follows: TGTGCCAGCAGCTGGACTGATTCACCCCTCCACTTT. It translates to CASSWTDSPLHF.

The count of this clone is one. The chain is built from TRBV7-2 and TRBJ1-5; no clear D. Germline V gene lookup returns CDR1 SGHTA and CDR2 FQGNSA. This CDR3 contains 13 residues. Trimming removed 4 bases at V and 6 bases at J, with 10 bases between. The CDR3 nucleotides read TGTGCCAGCAGCTCCCGCGGGTTTCAGCCCCAGCATTTT. Amino acids: CASSSRGFQPQHF.

This clone was seen more than once but under ten times. The J gene is TRBJ1-2, the V gene TRBV28; 9 bases line up with TRBD1. The CDR3 loop spans 17 amino acids. Germline CDR1 and CDR2: MDHEN and SYDVKM. Losses at the gene ends were 5 bases for V and 1 base for J; bases not matched to a gene: 11. CDR3 in DNA: TGTGCCAGCAGTACGCCGCCCGGGACAGGGCTTAACTATGGCTACACCTTC. This translates into CASSTPPGTGLNYGYTF.

This chain joins TRBV4-1 and TRBJ1-5; D gene uncertain. Trimming took off 1 base at V and 8 bases at J, with 15 bases between the two ends. From germline, CDR1 is MGHRA and CDR2 YSYEKL. CDR3 size: 15 residues. CDR3: CASSQVITAVKPQHF. CDR3 DNA: TGCGCCAGCAGCCAAGTAATCACGGCGGTGAAGCCCCAGCATTTT.

This clone was found a few times. The chain is built from TRBV7-8 and TRBJ2-2, with 9 bases identical to TRBD1. Germline assignment: CDR1 SGHVS and CDR2 FQNEAQ. Trimming at V came to 5 bases and at J to 8 bases, leaving 9 bases not matched to a gene. The CDR3 consists of 15 residues. CDR3 nucleotides: TGTGCCAGCAGCGAGGACAGGGGACGGTTGGGGGAGCTGTTTTTT. The encoded protein is CASSEDRGRLGELFF.

The chain carries TRBV5-1 and TRBJ1-1; D gene unclear. Germline V gives CDR1 SGHRS, CDR2 YFSETQ. The CDR3 contains 17 residues. Trimming removed 0 bases from V and 13 bases from J, with 28 bases in between. The CDR3 nucleotides read TGCGCCAGCAGCTTGGCCTCAATCCCAACCTACTCAAGCGATGGTTTCTTT. This sequence encodes CASSLASIPTYSSDGFF.

The rearrangement uses TRBV6-1 and TRBJ1-4, with 9 bases aligning to TRBD1. CDR3 length: 13 amino acids. V was clipped by 7 bases and J by 8 bases; unmatched bases: 5. Germline CDR1 MNHNS, CDR2 SASEGT. The CDR3 bases are TGTGCCAGCACTGGGACAGGGAGGGAAAAACTGTTTTTT. Its protein product is CASTGTGREKLFF.

The genes are TRBV6-6 and TRBJ1-4; TRBD1 is a possible D gene (5 bases). There are 15 residues in the CDR3. Germline-derived CDR1 and CDR2 are MNHNY and SVGAGI (reference sequence). V lost 2 bases, J lost 7 bases, and 14 bases lay in between. The CDR3 nucleotides read TGTGCCAGCAGTTACAAAACAGGAGGGGTTGAAAAACTGTTTTTT. The encoded protein is CASSYKTGGVEKLFF.

This clone came up a few times. The V and J genes are TRBV6-1 and TRBJ1-2; D is undetermined. V shed 1 base and J shed 6 bases, with 15 bases lying between them. CDR3 length: 15 amino acids. CDR1 and CDR2 (germline): MNHNS, SASEGT. CDR3 residues: CASSEGRVGLDGYTF. The CDR3 nucleotides are TGTGCCAGCAGTGAAGGGCGGGTGGGTCTCGATGGCTACACCTTC.

This rearrangement joins TRBV6-6 to TRBJ2-2; D is ambiguous. Trimming took 2 bases from V and 5 from J, leaving 6 bases between them. Germline CDR1 is MNHNY and CDR2 is SVGAGI (reference sequence). CDR3 length: 13 residues. The CDR3 reads CASSYAETGELFF. CDR3 sequence (DNA): TGTGCCAGCAGTTACGCGGAAACCGGGGAGCTGTTTTTT.

The table lists this clone with a few counts. The chain employs TRBV9 and TRBJ2-1; no definite D call. Germline V lookup: CDR1 SGDLS, CDR2 YYNGEE. The V end was cut by 4 bases, the J end by 1 base, with 9 bases between. The CDR3 is 14 residues long. The CDR3 region is CASSPGGSYNEQFF. In DNA, the CDR3 is TGTGCCAGCAGCCCAGGTGGGTCCTACAATGAGCAGTTCTTC.

The genes are TRBV25-1 and TRBJ2-7; 11 bases map to TRBD1. V was clipped by 5 bases and J by 3 bases; unmatched bases: 6. This CDR3 has 15 amino acids. Germline loops: CDR1 MGHDK, CDR2 SYGVNS. The CDR3 nucleotides are TGTGCCAGCAGTAAAGGGGGGACAGGGGGCTACGAGCAGTACTTC. Protein product: CASSKGGTGGYEQYF.

The rearrangement joins TRBV25-1 to TRBJ2-3, with D perhaps matching TRBD2 (5 bases). V was pared by 2 bases and J by 9 bases, with 9 bases between. The germline V gene encodes CDR1 MGHDK and CDR2 SYGVNS. This CDR3 is built from 12 residues. The CDR3 region is CASSEGSRTQYF. The CDR3 DNA is TGTGCCAGCAGTGAAGGGAGTAGGACGCAGTATTTT.

The chain links TRBV5-1 to TRBJ2-7; 7 bases match TRBD2. The CDR3 loop spans 15 amino acids. Germline CDR1 and CDR2: SGHRS and YFSETQ. After removal of 7 bases from V and 5 bases from J, the junction contained 15 bases not matched to a gene. CDR3 loop: CASAILSGSGNEQYF. The CDR3 DNA follows: TGCGCCAGCGCCATACTTAGCGGGTCGGGCAACGAGCAGTACTTC.

The chain links TRBV2 to TRBJ2-5; 7 bases fit TRBD1. In germline, CDR1 is SNHLY, CDR2 FYNNEI. V lost 6 bases and J lost 5; bases outside the gene matches: 9. This CDR3 has 14 residues. The CDR3 loop is CASRSRTGMETQYF. The CDR3 DNA is TGTGCCAGCAGATCCAGGACAGGAATGGAGACCCAGTACTTC.

The rearrangement joins TRBV29-1 to TRBJ1-4; a weak D match, TRBD1 (5 bases). The CDR3 spans 11 residues. Germline assignment: CDR1 SQVTM and CDR2 ANQGSEA. The germline V and J ends were trimmed by 4 bases and 14 bases, with 14 bases remaining between them. The CDR3 region is CSVVTNSGLFF. The DNA of the CDR3 is TGCAGCGTTGTCACAAATTCAGGGCTGTTTTTT.

V gene TRBV5-6 combines with J gene TRBJ2-1; 11 positions match TRBD2. This CDR3 has 15 residues. The junction had 5 bases not matched to a gene; V was cut back by 2 bases and J by 7 bases. Germline lookup yields CDR1 SGHDT and CDR2 YYEEEE. The CDR3 spells CASSFPLAGVNEQFF. Here the CDR3 DNA reads TGTGCCAGCAGCTTTCCACTAGCGGGAGTGAATGAGCAGTTCTTC.

J is TRBJ2-5 and V is TRBV9; 10 bases agree with TRBD1. CDR3 size: 16 residues. Germline values: CDR1 SGDLS, CDR2 YYNGEE. Germline trimming cut 3 bases from V and 5 bases from J; bases unmatched to any gene: 10. The CDR3 spells CASSATGTGELETQYF. The CDR3 DNA follows: TGTGCCAGCAGCGCAACCGGGACAGGGGAGTTGGAGACCCAGTACTTC.

This clone was detected only a few times. The rearrangement uses TRBV5-4 and TRBJ2-1, with 11 bases identical to TRBD2. Trimming at V came to 1 base and at J to 0 bases, leaving 6 bases not matched to a gene. Germline CDR1 and CDR2: SGHNT and YYREEE (reference sequence). This CDR3 has 18 residues. The CDR3 reads CASSLTSGGPYSYNEQFF. The DNA for the CDR3 is TGTGCCAGCAGCTTGACTAGCGGGGGTCCTTACTCCTACAATGAGCAGTTCTTC.

The V gene is TRBV7-3, the J gene TRBJ1-1, with 9 bases aligning to TRBD1. J was trimmed by 5 bases and V by 5 bases; bases with no gene match: 3. Germline loops: CDR1 SGHTA, CDR2 FQGTGA. This CDR3 spans 13 amino acids. The CDR3 nucleotides read TGTGCCAGCAGCGGACAGGGGTGGACTGAAGCTTTCTTT. Its translation is CASSGQGWTEAFF.

The chain joins TRBV7-8 to TRBJ2-1, with TRBD2 identical over 9 bases. Per the germline V gene, CDR1 is SGHVS and CDR2 is FQNEAQ. V was pared by 3 bases and J by 4 bases, with 4 bases of the junction left unmatched. The CDR3 spans 15 residues. The CDR3 sequence: CASSLESGGYNEQFF. DNA for the CDR3: TGTGCCAGCAGCTTGGAAAGCGGGGGGTACAATGAGCAGTTCTTC.

This clone has only one observation. The chain employs TRBV5-1 and TRBJ2-3; 15 nucleotides align to TRBD2. This CDR3 region has 16 residues. The ends lost 2 bases at V and 4 bases at J; junction bases unmatched: 2. Germline assignment: CDR1 SGHRS and CDR2 YFSETQ. The CDR3 nucleotides are TGCGCCAGCAGCTTCCGGACTAGCGGGGGGGCAGATACGCAGTATTTT. Protein: CASSFRTSGGADTQYF. Full variable domain (rest looked up from reference TRBV5-1 and TRBJ2-3): KAGVTQTPRYLIKTRGQQVTLSCSPISGHRSVSWYQQTPGQGLQFLFEYFSETQRNKGNFPGRFSGRQFSNSRSEMNVSTLELGDSALYLCASSFRTSGGADTQYFGPGTRLTVL.

This clone came up a few times. This chain joins TRBV10-2 and TRBJ1-4; 10 bases line up with TRBD1. Germline V gene lookup returns CDR1 WSHSY and CDR2 SAAADI. V trimming: 5 bases; J trimming: 7 bases; junction bases outside the gene matches: 7. The CDR3 totals 15 residues. CDR3: CASSYYRDRGEKLFF. Written as DNA, the CDR3 is TGCGCCAGCAGTTACTACCGGGACAGGGGTGAAAAACTGTTTTTT.

CDR3 DNA: TGTGCCAGTACCAAGGGACAGAACAGCAATCAGCCCCAGCATTTT. Its protein is CASTKGQNSNQPQHF. This chain joins TRBV19 and TRBJ1-5, with 7 bases matching TRBD1. CDR3 length: 15 residues. Germline-derived CDR1 and CDR2 are LNHDA and SQIVND (reference sequence). Germline trimming cut 7 bases from V and 1 base from J; bases unmatched to any gene: 7.

V is TRBV29-1 and J is TRBJ2-2; 10 bases are shared with TRBD1. Germline V gene lookup returns CDR1 SQVTM and CDR2 ANQGSEA. This CDR3 has 14 residues. V lost 4 bases to trimming and J lost 3 bases; unmatched junction nucleotides: 2. The CDR3 reads CSVGDRGDTGELFF. The CDR3 DNA reads TGCAGCGTTGGGGACAGGGGTGACACCGGGGAGCTGTTTTTT.

This sequence joins TRBV11-1 and TRBJ2-1, with TRBD1 identical over 10 bases. The trim removed 3 bases at V and 7 bases at J, leaving 6 bases unmatched. The CDR3 spans 15 residues. Germline values: CDR1 SGHAT, CDR2 FQDESV (reference sequence). The CDR3 reads CASSFGTGVRNEQFF. CDR3 bases: TGTGCCAGCAGCTTTGGGACAGGGGTAAGGAATGAGCAGTTCTTC.

The chain carries TRBV6-6 and TRBJ2-2; possible D gene TRBD2, 5 bases. Trimming cost V 6 bases and J 3 bases, with 8 bases left between them. The CDR3 loop spans 13 amino acids. The germline V gene encodes CDR1 MNHNY and CDR2 SVGAGI (reference sequence). CDR3 in amino acids: CASSLRDTGELFF. In DNA form, the CDR3 reads TGTGCCAGCAGCCTGAGGGACACCGGGGAGCTGTTTTTT.

This clone has a handful of counts. V is TRBV11-2 and J is TRBJ2-3; the match to TRBD2 covers 9 bases. The CDR3 sequence is 16 residues long. CDR1 SGHAT and CDR2 FQNNGV come from the germline V gene. With V trimmed by 6 bases and J by 2 bases, 9 bases remained unmatched. The CDR3: CASSQSGRLNTDTQYF. The CDR3, as DNA: TGTGCCAGCAGTCAAAGCGGGAGGCTAAACACAGATACGCAGTATTTT.

The chain joins TRBV9 to TRBJ2-1, with 8 bases lining up with TRBD1. The CDR3 has 15 amino acids. Losses at the gene ends were 2 bases for V and 10 bases for J; bases not matched to a gene: 11. CDR1 and CDR2 from the germline V gene are SGDLS and YYNGEE. CDR3 nucleotides: TGTGCCAGCAGCGTCGATTACTCAGGGGGCGACGAGCAGTTCTTC. Its translation is CASSVDYSGGDEQFF.